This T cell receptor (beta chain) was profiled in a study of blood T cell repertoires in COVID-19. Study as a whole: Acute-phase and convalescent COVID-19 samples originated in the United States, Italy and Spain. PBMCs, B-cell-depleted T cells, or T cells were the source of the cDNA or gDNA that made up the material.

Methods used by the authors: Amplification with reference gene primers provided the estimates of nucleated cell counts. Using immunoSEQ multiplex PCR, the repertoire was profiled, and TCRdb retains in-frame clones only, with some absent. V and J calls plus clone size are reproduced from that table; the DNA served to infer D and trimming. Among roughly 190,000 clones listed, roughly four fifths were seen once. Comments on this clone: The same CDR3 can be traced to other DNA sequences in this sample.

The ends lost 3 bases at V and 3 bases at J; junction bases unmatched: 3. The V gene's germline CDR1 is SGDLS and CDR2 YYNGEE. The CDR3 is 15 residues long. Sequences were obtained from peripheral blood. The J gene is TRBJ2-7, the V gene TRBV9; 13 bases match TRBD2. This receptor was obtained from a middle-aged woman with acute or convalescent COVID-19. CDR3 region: CASSAGLAGDYEQYF. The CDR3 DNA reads TGTGCCAGCAGCGCTGGACTAGCGGGGGACTACGAGCAGTACTTC. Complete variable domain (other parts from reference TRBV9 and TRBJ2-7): DSGVTQTPKHLITATGQRVTLRCSPRSGDLSVYWYQQSLDQGLQFLIQYYNGEERAKGNILERFSAQQFPDLHSELNLSSLELGDSALYFCASSAGLAGDYEQYFGPGTRLTVT.